The source of this TCR beta chain is a study of cytomegalovirus exposure and HLA in healthy donors. Study conclusions and caveats: Reports described diagnosis of cytomegalovirus status by the classifier as highly specific and sensitive. Per a prior analysis, the majority of TCR beta V segments were productive roughly 87% or roughly 30% of the time. Researchers reportedly found TCR beta sequences accurately predicted most subjects' HLA-A and HLA-B alleles.

Vbeta (60) and Jbeta (13) primers were used in the PCR. Sequenced by immunoSEQ multiplex PCR; TCRdb stores in-frame clones only, minus some. The data contain 160,000 or so clones, 80% to 90% of them seen just once; the ten biggest clones take up about 6%. CDR3 length: 13 residues. From germline, CDR1 is MNHNS and CDR2 SASEGT. Trimming removed 5 bases from V and 13 bases from J; junction bases left unmatched: 12. Points on this clone: Its antigen is unidentified.

Input material: PBMCs. The gene calls are TRBV6-1 and TRBJ1-2; TRBD1 matches 8 bases. This sequence originates from a man aged 50 or older in good health and CMV-seropositive. CDR3 loop: CASSKDRENRSTF. The CDR3 DNA sequence: TGTGCCAGCAGTAAGGACAGGGAAAACCGGTCCACCTTC.